Following are 5 T cell receptor beta chains from one sample sequenced in a study of monozygotic twins with inflammatory bowel disease. TCRdb reprocessed the 5' RACE reads and stores each CDR3 protein as one record, lacking DNA. Here the sample table reports approximately 140,000 distinct CDR3 sequences. Specimen: blood. These receptors were collected from a human donor with ulcerative colitis or Crohn's disease, or a healthy co-twin of an affected twin (not recorded which).

The rearrangement joins TRBV6-1 to TRBJ1-5; as DNA is missing, the TRBD1 call by TCRdb cannot be tested. CDR3 length: 13 residues. Germline V CDR1 and CDR2: MNHNS, SASEGT. CDR3 residues: CASGGDPNQPQHF.

This chain connects TRBV7-2 to TRBJ2-1; TCRdb picks TRBD2, but there is no DNA to check that call. CDR1 is SGHTA, CDR2 FQGNSA, per germline. The CDR3 spans 14 residues. The CDR3 spells CASSPGGAYNEQFF.

The chain recombines TRBV4-1 with TRBJ2-2; TCRdb's D call of TRBD1 is untestable without DNA. Germline CDR1 is MGHRA and CDR2 is YSYEKL. The CDR3 has 15 residues. The CDR3 loop is CASSQAQGALGELFF.

The chain uses TRBV30 and TRBJ2-1; TCRdb's D call, TRBD2, is unchecked because there is no DNA. The length of the CDR3 is 17 residues. Germline V CDR1 and CDR2: GTSNPN, SVGIG (reference sequence). This chain's CDR3 is CAWSGQPALLRYNEQFF.

The chain has TRBV4-3 and TRBJ2-5; the D gene TCRdb calls, TRBD2, cannot be checked with no DNA. Germline CDR1 is LGHNA and CDR2 is YSLEER. The CDR3 runs to 17 residues. The CDR3 here is CASSPGQSSGGQETQYF.